This T cell receptor (beta chain) was captured by sequencing in a study of cytomegalovirus exposure and HLA in healthy donors. General study findings and limits: Further analysis, carried out later, found HLA-associated TCR beta chains more clonally expanded than equally common other chains. With later analysis, a missense DCLRE1C variant became linked to TCR beta V- and J-gene trimming. Reported findings show TCR beta sequences accurately forecast HLA-A and HLA-B alleles in most subjects. Under 20,000 TCR beta sequences were associated with HLA alleles at 0.05 false discovery rate in a later analysis.

PCR amplification relied on 60 Vbeta primers (plus 13 Jbeta primers). The protocol was immunoSEQ multiplex PCR, while the TCRdb copy is restricted to in-frame clones and leaves out a portion. The table has roughly 100,000 clones, approximately 80% seen once. This clone was counted a few times. Its matching antigen is unknown. Per germline, CDR1 MNHEY and CDR2 SMNVEV (reference sequence). Trimming took 2 bases from V and 5 from J, leaving 9 bases between them. This CDR3 contains 14 residues. This sequence originates from a female donor in good health and CMV-seropositive. Specimen: PBMCs. The V call is TRBV27, the J call TRBJ2-2; tentative D call: TRBD1 (6 bases). The CDR3 DNA follows: TGTGCCAGCAGTTTAGGACAGACAACCGGGGAGCTGTTTTTT. Residues: CASSLGQTTGELFF.